Reported below is one TCR beta chain. The antigen remains undetermined. This CDR3 spans 14 amino acids. J was trimmed by 4 bases and V by 2 bases; bases with no gene match: 4. The germline CDR1 and CDR2 sequences are LNHDA and SQIVND (reference sequence). Sorting defined conventional CD4 T cells as CD4+CD127+. The data were taken from a study of B cell selection in AIRE deficiency. Study results and caveats: Approximately 29% of healthy-shared Treg sequences were found among patient Tconv cells. Of several thousand shared Treg TCRbeta sequences, approximately 31% were healthy-only, around 9.3% patient-only. With only TCRbeta sequenced, around a third of shared healthy Treg sequences overlapped Tconv. Shorter CDR3s marked shared Treg sequences, biased toward few non-templated insertions.

Libraries were prepared by immunoSEQ multiplex PCR; TCRdb keeps only in-frame clonotypes and omits some of them. The table lists about 24,000 clones, 90% to 97% of them singletons. This TCR was sampled from a human donor in good health. Sequencing used CD4+CD127+ conventional T cells sorted from PBMCs. J is TRBJ2-7 and V is TRBV19; 8 nucleotides agree with TRBD1. CDR3 residues: CASSIQGASYEQYF. CDR3 bases: TGTGCCAGTAGTATACAGGGGGCGTCATACGAGCAGTACTTC.